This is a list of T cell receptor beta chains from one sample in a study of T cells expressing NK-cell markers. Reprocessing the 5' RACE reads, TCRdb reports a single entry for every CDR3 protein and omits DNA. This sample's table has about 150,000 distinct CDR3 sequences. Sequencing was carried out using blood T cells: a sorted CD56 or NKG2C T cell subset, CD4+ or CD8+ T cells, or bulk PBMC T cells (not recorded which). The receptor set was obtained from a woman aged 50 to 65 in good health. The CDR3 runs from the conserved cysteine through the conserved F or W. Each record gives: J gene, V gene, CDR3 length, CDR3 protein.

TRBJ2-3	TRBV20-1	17	CSASGRLLGDNTDTQYF
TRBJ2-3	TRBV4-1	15	CASSRTSLEADTQYF
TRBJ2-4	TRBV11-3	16	CASSELAGEAKNIQYF
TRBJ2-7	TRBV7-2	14	CASSSHGGSYEQYF
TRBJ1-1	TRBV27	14	CASRGGGENTEAFF
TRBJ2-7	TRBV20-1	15	CSAIQRIGNYYEQYF
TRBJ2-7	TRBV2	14	CASSETGTIYEQYF
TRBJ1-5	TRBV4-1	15	CASSQLTGRDQPQHF
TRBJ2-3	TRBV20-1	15	CSARDKVESTDTQYF
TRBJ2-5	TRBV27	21	CASMGLDLTGTSGGFQETQYF
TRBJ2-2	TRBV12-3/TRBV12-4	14	CASSLFGSTGELFF
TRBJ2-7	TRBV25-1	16	CASSPGGRASFYEQYF
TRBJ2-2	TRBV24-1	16	CATSDLAQGANGELFF
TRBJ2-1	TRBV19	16	CASSRLNPGLGDEQFF
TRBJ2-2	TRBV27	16	CASSSGTGAYTGELFF
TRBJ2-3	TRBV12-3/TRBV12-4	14	CASSHTGYADTQYF
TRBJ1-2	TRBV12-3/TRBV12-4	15	CASSPERNPLYGYTF
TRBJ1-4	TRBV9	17	CASSVAKGGGWHEKLFF
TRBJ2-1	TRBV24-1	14	CATRPRDTYNEQFF
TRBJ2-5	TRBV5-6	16	CASSVSSLAGLETQYF
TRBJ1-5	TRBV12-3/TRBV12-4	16	CASSPGQQGNRQPQHF
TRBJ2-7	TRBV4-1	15	CASSQAGANSYEQYF
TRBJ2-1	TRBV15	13	CATSGGRNNEQFF
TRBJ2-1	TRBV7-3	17	CASSPYGRASGNNEQFF
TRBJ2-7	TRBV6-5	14	CASSYQGGGNEQYF
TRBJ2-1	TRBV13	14	CASSRRGNYNEQFF
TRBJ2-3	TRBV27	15	CASSPGAGLADTQYF
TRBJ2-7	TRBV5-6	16	CASSLSGGGRTYEQYF
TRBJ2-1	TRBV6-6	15	CASSYSAGPLDEQFF
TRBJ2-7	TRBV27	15	CASSHTGRSSYEQYF
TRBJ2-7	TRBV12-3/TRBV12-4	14	CASSPSASSYEQYF
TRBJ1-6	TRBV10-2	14	CASSGTGGHSPLHF
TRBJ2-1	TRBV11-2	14	CASSLALDYNEQFF
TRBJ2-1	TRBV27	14	CASSLPGRYNEQFF
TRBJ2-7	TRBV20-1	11	CSAIAFDEQYF
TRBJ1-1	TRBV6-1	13	CASSEVQNTEAFF
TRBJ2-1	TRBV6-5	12	CASSYLGNEQFF
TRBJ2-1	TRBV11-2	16	CASSLVQGALDNEQFF
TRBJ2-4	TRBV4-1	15	CASSQFERAGDIQYF
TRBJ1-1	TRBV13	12	CASSSRGTEAFF
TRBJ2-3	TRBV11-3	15	CASSSVTSGDDTQYF
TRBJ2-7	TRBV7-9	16	CASSPWTSGVSYEQYF
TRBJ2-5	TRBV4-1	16	CASSHLTSGTQETQYF